Listed below are T cell receptor beta chains from one sample, sequenced in a study of cytomegalovirus exposure and HLA in healthy donors. Generated by immunoSEQ multiplex PCR, the TCRdb table keeps only in-frame clones and is missing some. The sample has under 300,000 clones, around two thirds seen once; the top ten hold about 2.1%. Sequenced: PBMCs. These receptors all stem from a female donor in good health and CMV-seronegative. Both conserved end residues are part of each CDR3. The D gene is left open where the match is weak. Only part of the rows carry a size: once, few, many, or a class if the clone is expanded.

TRBV27	NA	TRBJ1-5	NA	CASSLNGRGVNQPQHF	TGTGCCAGCAGTTTAAATGGCAGGGGTGTCAATCAGCCCCAGCATTTT
TRBV5-1	NA	TRBJ2-7	once	CASSKTGANYEQYF	TGCGCCAGCAGCAAGACAGGTGCAAACTACGAGCAGTACTTC
TRBV6-5	TRBD1	TRBJ2-2	NA	CASSQTGGKTGELFF	TGTGCCAGCAGTCAGACAGGGGGAAAAACCGGGGAGCTGTTTTTT
TRBV6-5	TRBD1	TRBJ1-2	NA	CASRKDRGSYGYTF	TGTGCCAGCAGGAAGGACAGGGGATCCTATGGCTACACCTTC
TRBV2	NA	TRBJ2-7	NA	CASSLASGVEQYF	TGTGCCAGCAGTTTGGCCTCCGGGGTGGAGCAGTACTTC
TRBV25-1	NA	TRBJ1-1	few	CASSEQGSNSEAFF	TGTGCCAGCAGTGAGCAGGGGAGTAATTCTGAAGCTTTCTTT
TRBV6-1	TRBD1	TRBJ2-3	few	CASRRGTDTQYF	TGTGCCAGCCGCAGGGGGACAGATACGCAGTATTTT
TRBV9	TRBD2	TRBJ2-7	NA	CASSVSAGVVYEQYF	TGTGCCAGCAGCGTAAGTGCGGGAGTGGTCTACGAGCAGTACTTC
TRBV5-1	TRBD2	TRBJ2-3	NA	CASGLAGGDTQYF	TGCGCCAGCGGCCTAGCGGGAGGAGATACGCAGTATTTT
TRBV27	TRBD1	TRBJ1-5	NA	CASSLSGTAYSNQPQHF	TGTGCCAGCAGTTTATCTGGGACAGCCTATAGCAATCAGCCCCAGCATTTT
TRBV6-4	TRBD1	TRBJ1-1	few	CASTTTGGRSAFF	TGTGCCAGCACCACCACAGGGGGCCGTTCGGCTTTCTTT
TRBV19	NA	TRBJ2-7	few	CASSRPDYSYEQYF	TGTGCCAGTAGTAGGCCGGACTACTCCTACGAGCAGTACTTC
TRBV25-1	NA	TRBJ1-2	NA	CASSETFLPKGGYGYTF	TGTGCCAGCAGTGAAACATTCCTCCCCAAGGGAGGCTATGGCTACACCTTC
TRBV19	TRBD1	TRBJ1-1	few	CASSLTGMGTEAFF	TGTGCCAGTTCCTTGACAGGGATGGGGACTGAAGCTTTCTTT
TRBV28	NA	TRBJ1-3	NA	CASMGEGKNTIYF	TGTGCCAGCATGGGAGAGGGAAAAAACACCATATATTTT
TRBV5-1	NA	TRBJ2-1	NA	CASSSLSGYNEQFF	TGCGCCAGCAGCTCCCTCAGCGGATACAATGAGCAGTTCTTC
TRBV10-2	NA	TRBJ1-3	NA	CASTPGQGFSGNTIYF	TGCGCCAGCACCCCAGGGCAGGGATTCTCTGGAAACACCATATATTTT
TRBV6-5	TRBD1	TRBJ1-2	NA	CASSPYEGALGYTF	TGTGCCAGCAGCCCGTATGAGGGGGCACTGGGCTACACCTTC
TRBV7-7	TRBD1	TRBJ2-1	NA	CASSLGGQGPYNEQFF	TGTGCTAGCAGCTTAGGGGGACAGGGCCCCTACAATGAGCAGTTCTTC
TRBV10-2	TRBD2	TRBJ2-7	NA	CASTEAGGAYNEQYF	TGCGCCAGCACCGAAGCGGGAGGGGCGTATAACGAGCAGTACTTC
TRBV4-1	TRBD1	TRBJ2-7	few	CASSQNRGVAYEQYF	TGCGCCAGCAGCCAAAACAGGGGGGTGGCCTACGAGCAGTACTTC
TRBV13	NA	TRBJ1-5	NA	CASSLGSRGNQPQHF	TGTGCCAGCAGCTTAGGATCTCGGGGCAATCAGCCCCAGCATTTT
TRBV5-1	TRBD2	TRBJ2-7	NA	CASSVAGAYEQYF	TGCGCCAGCAGCGTAGCGGGAGCCTACGAGCAGTACTTC
TRBV7-9	TRBD1	TRBJ2-7	NA	CASSFQYRGLNEQYF	TGTGCCAGCAGCTTTCAATACAGGGGGCTCAACGAGCAGTACTTC
TRBV2	NA	TRBJ1-1	NA	CASSVVLNGAFF	TGTGCCAGCAGTGTGGTTCTAAACGGGGCTTTCTTT
TRBV4-1	NA	TRBJ2-3	NA	CASSQHSGNTDTQYF	TGCGCCAGCAGCCAACACTCAGGGAACACAGATACGCAGTATTTT
TRBV28	NA	TRBJ1-2	NA	CASREQGFGYGYTF	TGTGCCAGCAGGGAACAGGGTTTTGGATATGGCTACACCTTC
TRBV27	NA	TRBJ2-3	few	CASSQGLTDTQYF	TGTGCCAGCAGCCAAGGACTAACAGATACGCAGTATTTT
TRBV27	TRBD1	TRBJ1-1	NA	CASSAQGARTEAFF	TGTGCCAGCAGTGCACAGGGGGCGCGGACTGAAGCTTTCTTT
TRBV5-1	TRBD2	TRBJ2-1	once	CASRVTSGTSEQFF	TGCGCCAGCAGGGTGACTAGCGGGACTAGTGAGCAGTTCTTC
TRBV12-5	TRBD2	TRBJ2-1	NA	CASGLDSGSDDEQFF	TGTGCTAGTGGTTTAGATAGCGGGAGTGACGATGAGCAGTTCTTC
TRBV25-1	NA	TRBJ1-3	NA	CASSPDFRGSGNTIYF	NA
TRBV18	TRBD2	TRBJ2-2	NA	CASSPLGTSGANTGELFF	TGTGCCAGCTCACCCCTCGGTACTAGCGGGGCAAACACCGGGGAGCTGTTTTTT
TRBV30	TRBD1	TRBJ1-1	NA	CAWSDKTGATEAFF	TGTGCCTGGAGTGATAAGACAGGGGCCACTGAAGCTTTCTTT
TRBV5-8	NA	TRBJ2-1	NA	CASSFSSSSYNEQFF	TGTGCCAGCAGTTTTAGTTCTAGCTCCTACAATGAGCAGTTCTTC
TRBV9	NA	TRBJ2-1	NA	CASGGGRYNEQFF	TGTGCCAGCGGCGGGGGCCGTTACAATGAGCAGTTCTTC
TRBV23-1	TRBD2	TRBJ2-7	NA	CASKLHNRTSGYEQYF	TGCGCCAGCAAACTTCACAACCGGACTAGCGGCTACGAGCAGTACTTC
TRBV4-1	NA	TRBJ2-7	NA	CASSQVEDSSYEQYF	TGCGCCAGCAGCCAAGTTGAGGACAGCTCCTACGAGCAGTACTTC